This TCR beta chain derives from a study of cytomegalovirus exposure and HLA in healthy donors. Losses at the gene ends were 5 bases for V and 0 bases for J; bases not matched to a gene: 6. Germline CDR1 reads SGHTA; CDR2 reads FQGNSA. The CDR3 length is 16 residues. The PCR was carried out with 60 Vbeta primers and 13 Jbeta primers. Here immunoSEQ multiplex PCR was the method, and the copy in TCRdb shows in-frame clones only, minus some. The table has about 110,000 clones, about 71% seen once. The clonotype originates from a boy under 18 in good health and CMV-seronegative. The chain carries TRBV7-2 and TRBJ1-5, with 8 bases identical to TRBD1. Material: PBMCs. CDR3 sequence: CASSVLGQGSNQPQHF. The DNA for the CDR3 is TGTGCCAGCAGCGTACTCGGACAGGGTAGCAATCAGCCCCAGCATTTT.